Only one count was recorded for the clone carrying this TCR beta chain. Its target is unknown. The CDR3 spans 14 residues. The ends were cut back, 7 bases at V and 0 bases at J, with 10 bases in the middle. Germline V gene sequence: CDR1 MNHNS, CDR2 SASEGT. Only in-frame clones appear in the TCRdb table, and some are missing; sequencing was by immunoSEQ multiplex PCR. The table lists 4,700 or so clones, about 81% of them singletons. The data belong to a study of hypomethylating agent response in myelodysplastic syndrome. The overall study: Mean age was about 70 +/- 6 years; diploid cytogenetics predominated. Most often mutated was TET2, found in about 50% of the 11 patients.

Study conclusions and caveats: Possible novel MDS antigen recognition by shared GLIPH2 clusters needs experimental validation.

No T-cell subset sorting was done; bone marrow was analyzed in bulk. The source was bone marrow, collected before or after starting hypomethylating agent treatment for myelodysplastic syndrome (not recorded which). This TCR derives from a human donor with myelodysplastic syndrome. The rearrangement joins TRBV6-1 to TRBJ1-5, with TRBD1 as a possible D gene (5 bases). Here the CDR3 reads CASTGDGSNQPQHF. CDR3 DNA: TGTGCCAGCACTGGGGACGGTAGCAATCAGCCCCAGCATTTT.